The rows below give T cell receptor beta chains drawn from one sample of a study of blood T cell repertoires in COVID-19. Here immunoSEQ multiplex PCR was the method, and the copy in TCRdb shows in-frame clones only, minus some. Among 110,000 to 150,000 clones listed, 79% were seen once. The sequenced sample consisted of peripheral blood. These receptors all stem from a middle-aged man with active or convalescent COVID-19. Both conserved end residues are part of each CDR3. D genes are given only for firm matches. Rows may omit the clone size; those that give it use once, few, many or a size class.

len | j_gene | v_gene | abundance | d_gene | CDR3nt | CDR3aa
14 | TRBJ1-1 | TRBV28 | . | . | TGTGCCAGCAGCCTAGACAGACTGAACACTGAAGCTTTCTTT | CASSLDRLNTEAFF
13 | TRBJ2-7 | TRBV19 | . | . | TGTGCCAGTAGTTCGGCCAGGGCTTACGAGCAGTACTTC | CASSSARAYEQYF
15 | TRBJ2-7 | TRBV3-1/TRBV3-2 | . | . | TGTGCCAGCAGCGGCGGGCTCGAGAGCTCCTACGAGCAGTACTTC | CASSGGLESSYEQYF
17 | TRBJ2-2 | TRBV7-7 | . | . | TGTGCCAGCAGCTTAGGGTTGGGGGCGAAGGACACCGGGGAGCTGTTTTTT | CASSLGLGAKDTGELFF
14 | TRBJ2-3 | TRBV4-1 | . | . | TGCGCCAGCAGCCAAGGTTCTAGCGCCAATACGCAGTATTTT | CASSQGSSANTQYF
16 | TRBJ2-1 | TRBV6-6 | . | TRBD1 | TGTGCCAGCAGGACCACGGTGGGGACAGGGGGGAATGAGCAGTTCTTC | CASRTTVGTGGNEQFF
14 | TRBJ2-3 | TRBV6-5 | . | TRBD2 | TGTGCCAGCAACCCAGCGGGAAACACAGATACGCAGTATTTT | CASNPAGNTDTQYF
15 | TRBJ2-7 | TRBV19 | . | TRBD2 | TGTGCCAGTAGTCCTCTAGCGGGCTCCTCCTACGAGCAGTACTTC | CASSPLAGSSYEQYF
12 | TRBJ2-5 | TRBV19 | . | . | TGTGCCAGTAGTCAGATCCAAGAGACCCAGTACTTC | CASSQIQETQYF
13 | TRBJ1-2 | TRBV5-4 | . | . | TGTGCCAGCAGCTTGGTGGGGGGGGGCGGCTACACCTTC | CASSLVGGGGYTF
16 | TRBJ2-1 | TRBV5-8 | . | TRBD2 | TGTGCCAGCAGCTTGGCCGCAAGCGGGACCTATAGGACGGAGTTCTTC | CASSLAASGTYRTEFF
14 | TRBJ1-4 | TRBV28 | . | . | TGTGCCAGCAGTCCCGTGGGGCTAGGTGAAAAACTGTTTTTT | CASSPVGLGEKLFF
15 | TRBJ1-5 | TRBV5-5 | once | . | TGTGCCAGCAGCTTGGATTCAGGAGGATATCAGCCCCAGCATTTT | CASSLDSGGYQPQHF
15 | TRBJ2-7 | TRBV5-1 | . | TRBD1 | TGCGCCAGCAGCTGGACCGGGACAGTAACTAACGAGCAGTACTTC | CASSWTGTVTNEQYF
14 | TRBJ1-1 | TRBV9 | . | . | TGTGCCAGCAGCGTAGATTGGGCCTCGGTTGAAGCTTTCTTT | CASSVDWASVEAFF
19 | TRBJ2-3 | TRBV7-6 | . | TRBD1 | TGTGCCAGCAGCTTCGGACAGGGGGCGGGGGCCACTAGCACAGATACGCAGTATTTT | CASSFGQGAGATSTDTQYF